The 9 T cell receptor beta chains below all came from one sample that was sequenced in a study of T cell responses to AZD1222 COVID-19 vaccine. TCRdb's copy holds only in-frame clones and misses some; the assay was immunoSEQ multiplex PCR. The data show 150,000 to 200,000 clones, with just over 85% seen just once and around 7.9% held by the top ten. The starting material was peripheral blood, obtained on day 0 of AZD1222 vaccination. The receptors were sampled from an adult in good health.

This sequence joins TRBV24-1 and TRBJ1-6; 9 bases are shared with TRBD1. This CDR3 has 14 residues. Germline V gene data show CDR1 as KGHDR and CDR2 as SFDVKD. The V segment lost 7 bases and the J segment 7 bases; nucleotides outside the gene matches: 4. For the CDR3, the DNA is TGTGCCACCAGGGGGACAGGGCTCAATTCACCCCTCCACTTT. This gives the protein CATRGTGLNSPLHF.

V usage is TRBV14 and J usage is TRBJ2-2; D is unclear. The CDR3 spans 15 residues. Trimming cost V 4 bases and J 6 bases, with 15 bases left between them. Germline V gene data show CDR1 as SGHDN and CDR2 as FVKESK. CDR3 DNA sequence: TGTGCCAGCAGCCCCCGCTACGGCGGCGCCGGGGAGCTGTTTTTT. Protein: CASSPRYGGAGELFF.

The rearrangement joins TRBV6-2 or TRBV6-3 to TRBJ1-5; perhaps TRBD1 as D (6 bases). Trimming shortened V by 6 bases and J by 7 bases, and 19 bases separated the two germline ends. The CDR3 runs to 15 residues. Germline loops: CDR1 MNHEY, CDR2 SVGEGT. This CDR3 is CASSNGGGLGQPQHF. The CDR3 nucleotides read TGTGCCAGCAGCAACGGGGGGGGGCTCGGGCAGCCCCAGCATTTT.

CDR3 DNA: TGTGCCAGCAGAAGACGCGACAGGGGTGAAACTGAAGCTTTCTTT. Protein product: CASRRRDRGETEAFF. The V and J genes are TRBV5-4 and TRBJ1-1, with TRBD1 matching over 8 bases. CDR1 is SGHNT and CDR2 is YYREEE in the germline V gene (reference sequence). V lost 5 bases, J lost 5 bases, and 11 bases stayed unmatched. The CDR3 runs to 15 residues.

As DNA, the CDR3 is TGCGCCAGCAGCCACACACAGATGAACACTGAAGCTTTCTTT. It specifies CASSHTQMNTEAFF. The chain has TRBV4-1 and TRBJ1-1; D is uncertain. Germline CDR1 MGHRA, CDR2 YSYEKL. This CDR3 is built from 14 residues. V lost 3 bases, J lost 0 bases, and 8 bases lay in between.

CDR3 amino acids: CTSSRLRDPKTCEQYF. The CDR3 nucleotides read TGCACCAGCAGCCGCCTCCGGGACCCTAAGACTTGCGAGCAGTACTTC. J is TRBJ2-7 and V is TRBV1. TRBV1 is listed as a pseudogene. The CDR3 length is 16 residues.

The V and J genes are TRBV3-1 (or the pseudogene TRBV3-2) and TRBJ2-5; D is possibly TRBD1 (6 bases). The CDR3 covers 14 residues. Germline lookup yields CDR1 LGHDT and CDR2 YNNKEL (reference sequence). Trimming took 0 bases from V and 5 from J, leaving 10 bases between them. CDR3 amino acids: CASSQEWQGETQYF. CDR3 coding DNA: TGTGCCAGCAGCCAAGAATGGCAGGGGGAGACCCAGTACTTC.

The CDR3 spells CASSLYRGGQPQHF. The CDR3 DNA sequence: TGTGCCAGCAGTTTATACAGGGGGGGTCAGCCCCAGCATTTT. The V and J genes are TRBV27 and TRBJ1-5; 8 bases line up with TRBD1. Germline V gene data show CDR1 as MNHEY and CDR2 as SMNVEV (reference sequence). The length of the CDR3 is 14 residues. The ends lost 1 base at V and 6 bases at J; junction bases unmatched: 2.

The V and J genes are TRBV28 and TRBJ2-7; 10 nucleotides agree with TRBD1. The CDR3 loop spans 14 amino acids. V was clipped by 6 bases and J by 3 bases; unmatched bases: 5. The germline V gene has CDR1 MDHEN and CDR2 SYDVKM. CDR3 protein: CASRPGQGLYEQYF. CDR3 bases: TGTGCCAGCAGACCGGGACAGGGGCTCTACGAGCAGTACTTC.